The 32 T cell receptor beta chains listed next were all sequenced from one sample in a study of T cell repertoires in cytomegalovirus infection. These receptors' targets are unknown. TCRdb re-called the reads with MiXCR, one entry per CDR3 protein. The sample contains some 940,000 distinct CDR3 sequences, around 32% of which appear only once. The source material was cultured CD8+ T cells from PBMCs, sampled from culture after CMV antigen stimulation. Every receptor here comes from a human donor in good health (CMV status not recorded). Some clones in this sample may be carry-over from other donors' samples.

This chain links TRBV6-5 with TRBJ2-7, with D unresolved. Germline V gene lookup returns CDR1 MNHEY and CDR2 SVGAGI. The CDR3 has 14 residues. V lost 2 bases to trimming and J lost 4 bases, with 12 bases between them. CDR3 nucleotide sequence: TGTGCCAGCAGTTACGGGCAGACCACTTACGAGCAGTACTTC. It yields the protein CASSYGQTTYEQYF.

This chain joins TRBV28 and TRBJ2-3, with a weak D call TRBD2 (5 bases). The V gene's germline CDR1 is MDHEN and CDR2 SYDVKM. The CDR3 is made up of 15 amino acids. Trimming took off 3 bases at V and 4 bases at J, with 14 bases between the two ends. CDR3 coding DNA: TGTGCCAGCAGTTTTACGGACTTGAACGCAGATACGCAGTATTTT. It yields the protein CASSFTDLNADTQYF. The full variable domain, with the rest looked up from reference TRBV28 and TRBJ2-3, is DVKVTQSSRYLVKRTGEKVFLECVQDMDHENMFWYRQDPGLGLRLIYFSYDVKMKEKGDIPEGYSVSREKKERFSLILESASTNQTSMYLCASSFTDLNADTQYFGPGTRLTVL.

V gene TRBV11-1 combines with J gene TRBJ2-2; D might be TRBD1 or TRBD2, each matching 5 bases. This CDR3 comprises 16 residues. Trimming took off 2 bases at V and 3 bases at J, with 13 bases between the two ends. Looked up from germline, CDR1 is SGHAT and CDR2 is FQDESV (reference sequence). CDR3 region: CASSLIQWGYTGELFF. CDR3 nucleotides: TGTGCCAGCAGCTTAATCCAGTGGGGGTACACCGGGGAGCTGTTTTTT.

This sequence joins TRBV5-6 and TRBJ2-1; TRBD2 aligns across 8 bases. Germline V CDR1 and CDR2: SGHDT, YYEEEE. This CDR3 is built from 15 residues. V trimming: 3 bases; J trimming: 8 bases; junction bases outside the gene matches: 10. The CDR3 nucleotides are TGTGCCAGCAGCTCGGGAGGGGGTTGGCGCGATGAGCAGTTCTTC. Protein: CASSSGGGWRDEQFF.

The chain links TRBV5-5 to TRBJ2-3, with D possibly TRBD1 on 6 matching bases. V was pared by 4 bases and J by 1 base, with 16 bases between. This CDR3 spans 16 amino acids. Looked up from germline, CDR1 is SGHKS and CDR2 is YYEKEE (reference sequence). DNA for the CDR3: TGTGCCAGCAGCACCGCCACAGGGTCTGGCACAGATACGCAGTATTTT. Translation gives CASSTATGSGTDTQYF. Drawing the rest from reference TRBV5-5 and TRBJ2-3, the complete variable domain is DAGVTQSPTHLIKTRGQQVTLRCSPISGHKSVSWYQQVLGQGPQFIFQYYEKEERGRGNFPDRFSARQFPNYSSELNVNALLLGDSALYLCASSTATGSGTDTQYFGPGTRLTVL.

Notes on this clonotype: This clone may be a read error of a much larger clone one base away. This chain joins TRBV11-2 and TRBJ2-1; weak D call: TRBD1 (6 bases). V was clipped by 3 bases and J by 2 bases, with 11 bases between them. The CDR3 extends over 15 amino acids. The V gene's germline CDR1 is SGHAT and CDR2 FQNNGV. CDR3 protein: CASSFGAGAYNEQFF. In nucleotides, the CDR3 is TGTGCCAGCAGCTTCGGGGCAGGGGCCTACAATGAGCAGTTCTTC. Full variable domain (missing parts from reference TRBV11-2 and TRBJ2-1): EAGVAQSPRYKIIEKRQSVAFWCNPISGHATLYWYQQILGQGPKLLIQFQNNGVVDDSQLPKDRFSAERLKGVDSTLKIQPAKLEDSAVYLCASSFGAGAYNEQFFGPGTRLTVL.

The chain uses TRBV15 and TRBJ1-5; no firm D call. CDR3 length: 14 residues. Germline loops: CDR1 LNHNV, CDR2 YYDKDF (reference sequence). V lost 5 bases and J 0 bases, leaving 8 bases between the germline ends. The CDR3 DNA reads TGTGCCACCAGCGTACGACTTAGCAATCAGCCCCAGCATTTT. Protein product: CATSVRLSNQPQHF.

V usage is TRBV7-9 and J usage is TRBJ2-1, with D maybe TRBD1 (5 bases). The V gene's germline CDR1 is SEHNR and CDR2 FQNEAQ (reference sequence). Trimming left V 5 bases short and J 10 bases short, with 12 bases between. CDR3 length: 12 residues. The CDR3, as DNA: TGTGCCAGCAGCCCAGGGCCGACAGAGCAGTTCTTC. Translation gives CASSPGPTEQFF.

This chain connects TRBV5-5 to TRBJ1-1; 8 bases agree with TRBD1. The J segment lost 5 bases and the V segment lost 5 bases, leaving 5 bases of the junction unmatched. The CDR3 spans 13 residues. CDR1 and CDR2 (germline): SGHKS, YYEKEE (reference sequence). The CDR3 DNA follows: TGTGCCAGCAGATCAGGGGGCTGGACTGAAGCTTTCTTT. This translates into CASRSGGWTEAFF.

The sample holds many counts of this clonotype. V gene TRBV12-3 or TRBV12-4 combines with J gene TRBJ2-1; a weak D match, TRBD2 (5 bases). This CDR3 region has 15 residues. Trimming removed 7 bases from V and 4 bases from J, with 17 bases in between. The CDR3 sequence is CASTPSEAGYNEQFF. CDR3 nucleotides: TGTGCCAGCACTCCTTCCGAGGCGGGTTACAATGAGCAGTTCTTC.

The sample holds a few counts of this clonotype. CDR3 bases: TGTGCCAGTAGTCACACGGGGGGGCCATATGAGCAGTTCTTC. Protein product: CASSHTGGPYEQFF. The rearrangement joins TRBV19 to TRBJ2-1, with TRBD2 matching 8 bases. The CDR3 extends over 14 amino acids. V lost 5 bases, J lost 8 bases, and 8 bases stayed unmatched. Per the germline V gene, CDR1 is LNHDA and CDR2 is SQIVND (reference sequence).

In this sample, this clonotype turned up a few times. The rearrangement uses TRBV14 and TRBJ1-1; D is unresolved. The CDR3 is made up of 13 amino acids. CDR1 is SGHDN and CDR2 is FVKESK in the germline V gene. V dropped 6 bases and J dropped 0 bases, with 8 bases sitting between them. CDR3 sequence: CASRQFMNTEAFF. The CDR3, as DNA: TGTGCCAGCAGACAGTTCATGAACACTGAAGCTTTCTTT.

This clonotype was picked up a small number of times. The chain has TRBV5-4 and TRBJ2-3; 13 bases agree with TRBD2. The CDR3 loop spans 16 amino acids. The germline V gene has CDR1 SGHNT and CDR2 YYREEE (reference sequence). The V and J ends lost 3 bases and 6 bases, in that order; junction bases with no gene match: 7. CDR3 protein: CASSSRLAGGGDTQYF. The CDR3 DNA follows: TGTGCCAGCAGCTCCCGACTAGCGGGGGGCGGGGATACGCAGTATTTT.

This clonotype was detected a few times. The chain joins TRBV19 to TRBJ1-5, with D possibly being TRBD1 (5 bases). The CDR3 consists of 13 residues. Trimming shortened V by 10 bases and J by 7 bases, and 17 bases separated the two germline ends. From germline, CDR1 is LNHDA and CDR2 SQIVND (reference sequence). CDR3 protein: CATTAGLGQPQHF. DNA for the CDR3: TGTGCCACCACGGCAGGGCTCGGACAGCCCCAGCATTTT.

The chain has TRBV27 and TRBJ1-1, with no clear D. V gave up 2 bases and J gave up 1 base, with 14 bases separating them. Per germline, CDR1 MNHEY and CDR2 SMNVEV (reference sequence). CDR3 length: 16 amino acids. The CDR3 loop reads CASSLVRAAGNTEAFF. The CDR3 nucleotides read TGTGCCAGCAGTTTAGTCCGGGCCGCAGGGAACACTGAAGCTTTCTTT.

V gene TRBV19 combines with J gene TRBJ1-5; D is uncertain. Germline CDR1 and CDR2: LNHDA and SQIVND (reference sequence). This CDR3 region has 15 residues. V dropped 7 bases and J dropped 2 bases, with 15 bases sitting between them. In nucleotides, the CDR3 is TGTGCCAGTACTCCCGTCGGGGAGGGCAATCAGCCCCAGCATTTT. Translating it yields CASTPVGEGNQPQHF.

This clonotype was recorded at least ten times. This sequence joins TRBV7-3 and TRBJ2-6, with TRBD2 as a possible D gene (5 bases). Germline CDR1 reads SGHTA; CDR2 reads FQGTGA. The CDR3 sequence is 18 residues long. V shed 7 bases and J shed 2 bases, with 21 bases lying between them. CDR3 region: CASNPGKGIGPGANVLTF. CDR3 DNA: TGTGCCAGCAACCCCGGGAAGGGAATAGGACCTGGGGCCAACGTCCTGACTTTC.

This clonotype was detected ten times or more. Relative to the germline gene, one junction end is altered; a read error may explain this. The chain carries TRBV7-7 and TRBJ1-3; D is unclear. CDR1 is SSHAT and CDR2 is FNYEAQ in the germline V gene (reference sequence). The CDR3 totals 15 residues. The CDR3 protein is CASSPLGGIGNTIYF. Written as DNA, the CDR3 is TGTGCTAGCAGCCCCCTAGGAGGGATCGGAAACACCATATATTTT.

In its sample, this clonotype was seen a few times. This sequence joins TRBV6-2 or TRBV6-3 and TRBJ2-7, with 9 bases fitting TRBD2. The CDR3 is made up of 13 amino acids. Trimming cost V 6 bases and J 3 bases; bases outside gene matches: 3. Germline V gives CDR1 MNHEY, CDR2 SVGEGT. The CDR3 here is CASRASGDYEQYV. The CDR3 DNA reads TGTGCCAGCAGAGCTAGCGGGGACTACGAGCAGTACGTC.

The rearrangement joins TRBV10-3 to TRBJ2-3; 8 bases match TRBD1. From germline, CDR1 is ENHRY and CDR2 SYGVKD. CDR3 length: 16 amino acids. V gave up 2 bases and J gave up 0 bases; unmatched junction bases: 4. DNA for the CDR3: TGTGCCATCAGTGAGCGGCCAGGGGGCAGCACAGATACGCAGTATTTT. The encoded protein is CAISERPGGSTDTQYF.

CDR3 region: CASSEGGTGWFGEQYV. The CDR3, as DNA: TGTGCCAGCAGTGAAGGCGGGACAGGGTGGTTTGGCGAGCAGTACGTC. This sequence joins TRBV6-1 and TRBJ2-7; 9 bases match TRBD1. The germline V gene has CDR1 MNHNS and CDR2 SASEGT. J was trimmed by 6 bases and V by 1 base; bases with no gene match: 10. The CDR3 consists of 16 residues.

CDR3 sequence (DNA): TGTGCCAGCAGCTCCCCCGTGCAGGGAAGCTACGAGCAGTACGTC. Protein sequence: CASSSPVQGSYEQYV. V is TRBV7-9 and J is TRBJ2-7; D is possibly TRBD1 (5 bases). The CDR3 has 15 amino acids. Trimming removed 4 bases at V and 3 bases at J, with 16 bases between. Germline V CDR1 and CDR2: SEHNR, FQNEAQ (reference sequence).

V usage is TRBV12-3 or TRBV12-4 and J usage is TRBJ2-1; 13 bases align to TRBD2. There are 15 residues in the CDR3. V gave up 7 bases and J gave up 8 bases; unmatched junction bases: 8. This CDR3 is CASTVTSGGAHEQFF. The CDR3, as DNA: TGTGCCAGCACCGTTACTAGCGGGGGGGCCCATGAGCAGTTCTTC.

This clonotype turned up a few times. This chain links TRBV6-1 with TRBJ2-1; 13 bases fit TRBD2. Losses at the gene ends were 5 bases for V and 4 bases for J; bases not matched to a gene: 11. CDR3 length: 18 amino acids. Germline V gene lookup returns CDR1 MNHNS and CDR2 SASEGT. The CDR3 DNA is TGTGCCAGCAGTCAGACGCTCGGACTAGCGGGGGTGTACAATGAGCAGTTCTTC. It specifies CASSQTLGLAGVYNEQFF.

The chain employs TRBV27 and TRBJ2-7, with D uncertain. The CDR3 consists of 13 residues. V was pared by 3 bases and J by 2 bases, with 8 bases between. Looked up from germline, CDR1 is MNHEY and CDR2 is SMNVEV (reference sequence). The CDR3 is CASSFHNPYEQYF. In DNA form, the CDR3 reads TGTGCCAGCAGTTTCCACAACCCCTACGAGCAGTACTTC.

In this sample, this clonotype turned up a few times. This CDR3 reads CASSYIRVTGSPGELFF. The CDR3 DNA is TGTGCCAGCAGTTACATTAGAGTGACAGGGTCACCCGGGGAGCTGTTTTTT. V usage is TRBV6-5 and J usage is TRBJ2-2, with TRBD1 matching over 7 bases. The V and J ends lost 2 bases and 6 bases, in that order; junction bases with no gene match: 12. This CDR3 is 17 amino acids long. Looked up from germline, CDR1 is MNHEY and CDR2 is SVGAGI.

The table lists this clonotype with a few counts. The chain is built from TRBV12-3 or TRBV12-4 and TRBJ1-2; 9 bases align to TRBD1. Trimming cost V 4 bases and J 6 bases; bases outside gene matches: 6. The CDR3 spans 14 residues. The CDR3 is CASSSPGTGNGYTF. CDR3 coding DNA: TGTGCCAGCAGTTCCCCAGGGACAGGGAATGGCTACACCTTC.

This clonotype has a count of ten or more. Here the CDR3 DNA reads TGTGCCAGCAGCCCCCGGGCGGGGTACCCCGGCAAAGAGACCCAGTACTTC. Amino acids: CASSPRAGYPGKETQYF. The rearrangement joins TRBV7-3 to TRBJ2-5; D is perhaps TRBD2 (6 bases). This CDR3 is built from 17 residues. Looked up from germline, CDR1 is SGHTA and CDR2 is FQGTGA. The V and J ends lost 5 bases and 3 bases respectively, with 22 bases between them.

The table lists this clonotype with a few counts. The CDR3 nucleotides read TGTGCCAGCAGTTTAGGCCCCGGGGTCAGCCGAACTAATGAAAAACTGTTTTTT. Protein product: CASSLGPGVSRTNEKLFF. The chain has TRBV27 and TRBJ1-4; D uncertain. Germline lookup yields CDR1 MNHEY and CDR2 SMNVEV (reference sequence). The CDR3 contains 18 residues. The germline V and J ends were trimmed by 2 bases and 1 base, with 17 bases remaining between them.

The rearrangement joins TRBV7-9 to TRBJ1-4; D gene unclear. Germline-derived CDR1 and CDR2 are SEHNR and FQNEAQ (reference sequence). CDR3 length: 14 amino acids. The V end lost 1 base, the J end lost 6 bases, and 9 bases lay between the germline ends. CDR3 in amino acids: CASSLERMDEKLFF. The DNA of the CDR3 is TGTGCCAGCAGCTTAGAACGGATGGATGAAAAACTGTTTTTT. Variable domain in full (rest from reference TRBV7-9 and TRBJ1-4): DTGVSQNPRHKITKRGQNVTFRCDPISEHNRLYWYRQTLGQGPEFLTYFQNEAQLEKSRLLSDRFSAERPKGSFSTLEIQRTEQGDSAMYLCASSLERMDEKLFFGSGTQLSVL.

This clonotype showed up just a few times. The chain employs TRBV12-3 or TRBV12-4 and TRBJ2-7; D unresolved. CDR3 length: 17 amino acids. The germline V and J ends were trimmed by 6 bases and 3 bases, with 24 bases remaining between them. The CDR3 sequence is CASSPTHFLKGNYEQYF. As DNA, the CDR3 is TGTGCCAGCAGCCCGACTCACTTCCTCAAAGGGAACTACGAGCAGTACTTC.

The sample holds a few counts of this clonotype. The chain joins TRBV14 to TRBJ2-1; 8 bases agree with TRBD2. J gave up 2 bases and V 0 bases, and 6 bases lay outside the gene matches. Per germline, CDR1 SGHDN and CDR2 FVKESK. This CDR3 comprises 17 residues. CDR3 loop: CASSQEGREGPYNEQFF. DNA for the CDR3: TGTGCCAGCAGCCAAGAGGGTCGGGAGGGCCCCTACAATGAGCAGTTCTTC.